This TCR beta chain was recovered during a study of early T cells in non-severe SARS-CoV-2 infection. This clonotype was picked up a small number of times. Its target is unknown. TCRdb reprocessed the 5' RACE reads via MiXCR and lists one record per CDR3 protein. The table has tens of thousands of distinct CDR3 sequences, less than 15% seen once; the top ten hold roughly a tenth. Study outcomes and limitations: Matching with VDJdb favored anti-spike CD8 responses (missing private and CD4 specificities).

The source of this sequence is an adult who was a healthcare worker with PCR-confirmed SARS-CoV-2 infection or an uninfected control (not recorded which). The sample comprised whole blood.

CDR3 loop: CASSLSRTDTQYF. DNA for the CDR3: TGTGCCAGCAGTTTATCGAGGACAGATACGCAGTATTTT. The chain has TRBV27 and TRBJ2-3; D not certain. This CDR3 spans 13 amino acids. Germline lookup yields CDR1 MNHEY and CDR2 SMNVEV (reference sequence). V lost 0 bases and J 3 bases, leaving 4 bases between the germline ends.